The 30 T cell receptor beta chains given below trace back to one sample, sequenced in a study of blood T cell repertoires in COVID-19. Produced via immunoSEQ multiplex PCR; TCRdb's table is partial and in-frame only. There are 60,000 to 75,000 clones in the sample; 79% occur only once, and about a quarter lies in the top ten. Input material: peripheral blood. The receptors originated from a man aged 55 to 70 with active or convalescent COVID-19.

Here the CDR3 reads CSVVLPGGGNQPQHF. CDR3 bases: TGCAGCGTCGTGTTGCCGGGAGGGGGCAATCAGCCCCAGCATTTT. The gene calls are TRBV29-1 and TRBJ1-5; D is possibly TRBD1 (5 bases). Trimming left V 6 bases short and J 2 bases short, with 17 bases between. CDR1 SQVTM and CDR2 ANQGSEA come from the germline V gene. CDR3 size: 15 residues.

The rearrangement joins TRBV19 to TRBJ1-2, with 7 nucleotides matching TRBD1. This CDR3 has 13 amino acids. The J segment lost 2 bases and the V segment lost 11 bases, leaving 8 bases of the junction unmatched. Germline assignment: CDR1 LNHDA and CDR2 SQIVND (reference sequence). The CDR3 region has the DNA TGTGCCGTTACGGGACAGCCGAACTATGGCTACACCTTC. It translates to CAVTGQPNYGYTF.

This chain links TRBV27 with TRBJ2-1; 13 bases fit TRBD2. There are 15 residues in the CDR3. J gave up 8 bases and V 7 bases, and 8 bases lay outside the gene matches. Germline V gene sequence: CDR1 MNHEY, CDR2 SMNVEV (reference sequence). The CDR3 spells CASNLLAGGPHEQFF. Here the CDR3 DNA reads TGTGCCAGCAACCTACTAGCGGGGGGGCCTCATGAGCAGTTCTTC.

The CDR3 sequence: CASSSPGGTSYNEQFF. The CDR3 bases are TGTGCCAGCAGCTCGCCCGGGGGGACCTCCTACAATGAGCAGTTCTTC. The chain has TRBV28 and TRBJ2-1; 7 nucleotides agree with TRBD2. The germline V gene encodes CDR1 MDHEN and CDR2 SYDVKM. V shed 6 bases and J 0 bases; nucleotides not matched to a gene: 8. CDR3 length: 16 residues.

The chain recombines TRBV19 with TRBJ1-2; possibly TRBD1 for D (6 bases). The CDR3 contains 12 residues. CDR1 and CDR2 (germline): LNHDA, SQIVND (reference sequence). V gave up 6 bases and J gave up 4 bases, with 9 bases separating them. The CDR3 loop is CASSDRLYGYTF. In nucleotides, the CDR3 is TGTGCCAGTAGCGACAGGCTCTATGGCTACACCTTC.

This clone has a single count. The chain employs TRBV5-8 and TRBJ1-4; D may be TRBD1 (6 bases). Germline V CDR1 and CDR2: SGHTS, YDEGEE. The CDR3 sequence is 15 residues long. Trimming pared 5 bases from V and 5 bases from J, leaving 16 bases between. The CDR3 bases are TGTGCCAGCAGTACAGGGTCGCGGGCCAATGAAAAACTGTTTTTT. Translating gives CASSTGSRANEKLFF. Looking up the rest from reference TRBV5-8 and TRBJ1-4 gives the full variable domain: EAGVTQSPTHLIKTRGQQATLRCSPISGHTSVYWYQQALGLGLQFLLWYDEGEERNRGNFPPRFSGRQFPNYSSELNVNALELEDSALYLCASSTGSRANEKLFFGSGTQLSVL.

The V gene is TRBV10-1, the J gene TRBJ2-2, with a possible D match to TRBD1 (6 bases). CDR3 length: 13 amino acids. V dropped 8 bases and J dropped 3 bases, with 10 bases sitting between them. The germline V gene has CDR1 WNHNN and CDR2 SYGVQD (reference sequence). The CDR3 loop is CASGNRDTGELFF. For the CDR3, the DNA is TGCGCCAGCGGGAACAGGGACACCGGGGAGCTGTTTTTT.

The V and J genes are TRBV2 and TRBJ1-2, with 7 bases lining up with TRBD1. From germline, CDR1 is SNHLY and CDR2 FYNNEI. This CDR3 region has 13 residues. J was trimmed by 8 bases and V by 4 bases; bases with no gene match: 7. CDR3 nucleotides: TGTGCCAGCAGTGTTGACAGGGAGAACGGCTACACCTTC. It encodes CASSVDRENGYTF.

The chain couples TRBV18 to TRBJ1-1, with D maybe TRBD1 (5 bases). The germline V gene has CDR1 KGHSH and CDR2 LQKENI. V lost 3 bases and J 1 base, leaving 9 bases between the germline ends. The CDR3 runs 14 residues. The CDR3 nucleotides are TGTGCCAGCTCACCCCAGGGAAAGAACACTGAAGCTTTCTTT. The encoded protein is CASSPQGKNTEAFF.

The chain employs TRBV5-5 and TRBJ1-5, with TRBD1 as a possible D gene (6 bases). Per the germline V gene, CDR1 is SGHKS and CDR2 is YYEKEE (reference sequence). The CDR3 has 16 residues. V lost 2 bases, J lost 3 bases, and 15 bases lay in between. CDR3 residues: CASSFRTVGANQPQHF. DNA for the CDR3: TGTGCCAGCAGCTTTCGGACAGTCGGGGCCAATCAGCCCCAGCATTTT. The whole variable domain, remainder taken from reference TRBV5-5 and TRBJ1-5, is DAGVTQSPTHLIKTRGQQVTLRCSPISGHKSVSWYQQVLGQGPQFIFQYYEKEERGRGNFPDRFSARQFPNYSSELNVNALLLGDSALYLCASSFRTVGANQPQHFGDGTRLSIL.

The V call is TRBV7-2, the J call TRBJ2-5, with D unclear. Trimming took 1 base from V and 3 from J, leaving 9 bases between them. This CDR3 region has 14 residues. Germline lookup yields CDR1 SGHTA and CDR2 FQGNSA. CDR3 coding DNA: TGTGCCAGCAGCTTAGAATGGGCAGAAGAGACCCAGTACTTC. As protein: CASSLEWAEETQYF.

The J gene is TRBJ2-2, the V gene TRBV19; TRBD2 is a possible D gene (5 bases). The V end lost 3 bases, the J end lost 2 bases, and 10 bases lay between the germline ends. The length of the CDR3 is 15 residues. The V gene's germline CDR1 is LNHDA and CDR2 SQIVND (reference sequence). The CDR3 DNA reads TGTGCCAGTAGTATTCGGGGTTTCAACACCGGGGAGCTGTTTTTT. It codes for CASSIRGFNTGELFF.

The chain is built from TRBV3-1 (or the pseudogene TRBV3-2) and TRBJ1-1, with D tentatively TRBD1 (6 bases). The CDR3 length is 13 residues. V lost 2 bases to trimming and J lost 9 bases, with 13 bases between them. Germline V lookup: CDR1 LGHDT, CDR2 YNNKEL (reference sequence). The CDR3 bases are TGTGCCAGCAGCCAATTGGGGGGGGCCCAAGCTTTCTTT. This codes for CASSQLGGAQAFF.

V gene TRBV18 combines with J gene TRBJ2-3; possible D gene TRBD1, 6 bases. CDR3 size: 14 residues. V dropped 6 bases and J dropped 4 bases, with 14 bases sitting between them. Germline V gene lookup returns CDR1 KGHSH and CDR2 LQKENI. Here the CDR3 DNA reads TGTGCCAGCTCTGCAGGGGTGGGTGCAGATACGCAGTATTTT. Translated, it gives CASSAGVGADTQYF.

V usage is TRBV28 and J usage is TRBJ2-5; D might be TRBD1 (5 bases). Germline V gives CDR1 MDHEN, CDR2 SYDVKM. This CDR3 contains 14 residues. V lost 4 bases to trimming and J lost 1 base, with 10 bases between them. CDR3 in amino acids: CASSWGPFQETQYF. Here the CDR3 DNA reads TGTGCCAGCAGTTGGGGCCCCTTCCAAGAGACCCAGTACTTC.

J is TRBJ2-1 and V is TRBV5-1, with D perhaps matching TRBD1 (6 bases). The CDR3 spans 16 residues. In germline, CDR1 is SGHRS, CDR2 YFSETQ. V was clipped by 2 bases and J by 0 bases, with 12 bases between them. Written as DNA, the CDR3 is TGCGCCAGCAGCTTAGGACAGCTCAGCTCCTACAATGAGCAGTTCTTC. This gives the protein CASSLGQLSSYNEQFF.

This clone was recorded a few times. The V call is TRBV7-3, the J call TRBJ1-5, with a possible D match to TRBD1 (5 bases). Germline V gives CDR1 SGHTA, CDR2 FQGTGA. This CDR3 contains 14 residues. Trimming removed 0 bases from V and 4 bases from J, with 7 bases in between. This CDR3 is CASSLTGVNQPQHF. The CDR3 bases are TGTGCCAGCAGCTTAACAGGGGTTAATCAGCCCCAGCATTTT.

V and J are TRBV30 and TRBJ1-4; 7 nucleotides match TRBD1. The germline gives CDR1 GTSNPN, CDR2 SVGIG (reference sequence). J lost 5 bases, V lost 0 bases, and 3 bases had no gene match. This CDR3 contains 14 residues. CDR3 amino acids: CAWSVGTDNEKLFF. CDR3 nucleotide sequence: TGTGCCTGGAGTGTCGGGACAGACAATGAAAAACTGTTTTTT.

This sequence joins TRBV24-1 and TRBJ1-1; 8 bases align to TRBD1. Germline-derived CDR1 and CDR2 are KGHDR and SFDVKD. The CDR3 length is 15 residues. Losses at the gene ends were 4 bases for V and 1 base for J; bases not matched to a gene: 4. CDR3 nucleotides: TGTGCCACCAGTGAAGCCGGGACAGGGAACACTGAAGCTTTCTTT. Translation gives CATSEAGTGNTEAFF.

The chain recombines TRBV5-1 with TRBJ1-6, with D maybe TRBD1 (6 bases). The CDR3 runs 13 residues. Germline lookup yields CDR1 SGHRS and CDR2 YFSETQ. The V and J ends lost 4 bases and 6 bases respectively, with 8 bases between them. The CDR3 coding sequence is TGCGCCAGCAGCCAGGACAGTAATTCACCCCTCCACTTT. This codes for CASSQDSNSPLHF. Based on the CDR3 plus reference TRBV5-1 and TRBJ1-6, the full variable domain is KAGVTQTPRYLIKTRGQQVTLSCSPISGHRSVSWYQQTPGQGLQFLFEYFSETQRNKGNFPGRFSGRQFSNSRSEMNVSTLELGDSALYLCASSQDSNSPLHFGNGTRLTVT.

V usage is TRBV6-1 and J usage is TRBJ2-7, with D possibly TRBD2 on 5 matching bases. V was clipped by 0 bases and J by 3 bases, with 9 bases between them. CDR1 is MNHNS and CDR2 is SASEGT in the germline V gene. This CDR3 has 14 amino acids. CDR3 residues: CASSEAPAGYEQYF. CDR3 bases: TGTGCCAGCAGTGAAGCTCCGGCGGGCTACGAGCAGTACTTC.

The chain combines TRBV4-1 with TRBJ1-4; no firm D call. The CDR3 runs 16 residues. Germline CDR1 reads MGHRA; CDR2 reads YSYEKL. V gave up 3 bases and J gave up 0 bases, with 11 bases separating them. This chain's CDR3 is CASSHPTLATNEKLFF. The CDR3 DNA reads as TGCGCCAGCAGCCATCCAACACTAGCAACTAATGAAAAACTGTTTTTT.

The CDR3 DNA reads TGTGCCAGCAGTGAAGAGGACAGCAGCAATCAGCCCCAGCATTTT. Amino acid sequence: CASSEEDSSNQPQHF. The genes are TRBV2 and TRBJ1-5; D might be TRBD1 (6 bases). V lost 1 base, J lost 1 base, and 8 bases lay in between. Germline lookup yields CDR1 SNHLY and CDR2 FYNNEI. This CDR3 comprises 15 residues.

The chain recombines TRBV2 with TRBJ2-6, with a possible D match to TRBD1 (6 bases). Germline CDR1 is SNHLY and CDR2 is FYNNEI. The CDR3 has 15 residues. V was cut by 6 bases and J by 3 bases, with 12 bases left in between. The CDR3 DNA is TGTGCCAGCAGCAGAGAGGGGGATGGGGCCAACGTCCTGACTTTC. It yields the protein CASSREGDGANVLTF.

This clone is categorized as medium-sized. The CDR3 nucleotides read TGTGCCAGCAGTGACGACAGGGGAGGAGGTGGCTACACCTTC. It translates to CASSDDRGGGGYTF. The chain has TRBV6-4 and TRBJ1-2; 8 nucleotides agree with TRBD1. The germline V gene has CDR1 MRHNA and CDR2 SNTAGT. V gave up 2 bases and J gave up 7 bases; unmatched junction bases: 6. This CDR3 is 14 amino acids long.

This clone was recorded only once. The chain employs TRBV7-7 and TRBJ2-5, with 10 nucleotides matching TRBD2. Germline V gene data show CDR1 as SSHAT and CDR2 as FNYEAQ (reference sequence). J was trimmed by 5 bases and V by 7 bases; bases with no gene match: 13. This CDR3 spans 16 amino acids. The CDR3 loop reads CASTQSSGGAGETQYF. In DNA, the CDR3 is TGTGCCAGCACTCAGTCCAGCGGGGGGGCCGGGGAGACCCAGTACTTC.

This chain links TRBV7-8 with TRBJ2-7; 8 nucleotides agree with TRBD1. CDR1 and CDR2 (germline): SGHVS, FQNEAQ. Losses at the gene ends were 6 bases for V and 5 bases for J; bases not matched to a gene: 9. The CDR3 runs 14 residues. CDR3 bases: TGTGCCAGCAGTTTACAGGGGGGATCCAACGAGCAGTACTTC. Amino acids: CASSLQGGSNEQYF.

The DNA for the CDR3 is TGTGCCAGCAGTGAAGCGACAGGGGCTGGAGATACGCAGTATTTT. It is translated as CASSEATGAGDTQYF. The chain has TRBV6-1 and TRBJ2-3; 8 bases are shared with TRBD1. The CDR3 is 15 amino acids. V shed 0 bases, J shed 5 bases, and the junction held 4 bases outside the gene matches. The germline CDR1 and CDR2 sequences are MNHNS and SASEGT.

The gene calls are TRBV13 and TRBJ2-7; D is unresolved. Trimming stripped 4 bases from V and 3 bases from J, with 16 bases between. Germline loops: CDR1 PRHDT, CDR2 FYEKMQ (reference sequence). There are 15 residues in the CDR3. The CDR3 is CASSSNTNPGYEQYF. The CDR3 nucleotides are TGTGCCAGCAGCTCTAATACTAACCCGGGCTACGAGCAGTACTTC.

This clone was recorded a few times. DNA for the CDR3: TGTGCCAGTAGGGGGACAGGGTTTGGCTACACCTTC. It translates to CASRGTGFGYTF. The rearrangement links TRBV19 to TRBJ1-2, with 9 bases identical to TRBD1. Trimming cost V 6 bases and J 7 bases; bases outside gene matches: 3. Germline values: CDR1 LNHDA, CDR2 SQIVND (reference sequence). This CDR3 contains 12 residues.